Listed below are T cell receptor beta chains from one sample, sequenced in a study of T cell repertoires in cytomegalovirus infection. MiXCR was run by TCRdb on the reads, yielding one entry per CDR3 protein. The sample carries 400,000 or so distinct CDR3 sequences, approximately 31% recorded once. The source material was PBMCs. These receptors were obtained from a human donor in good health (CMV status not recorded). Some clones in this sample may be carry-over from other donors' samples. Each CDR3 is given with its conserved first and last residue. Each record gives: J gene, V gene, D gene, clone size, CDR3 DNA, CDR3 protein. A D gene is named only where the DNA matches it firmly. Size values are once, few and many counts, or a class for expanded clones, and some rows have none.

j_gene: TRBJ2-5
v_gene: TRBV5-4
d_gene: -
abundance: -
CDR3nt: TGTGCCAGCAGCTTGGCCAGCCAGTTACAAGAGACCCAGTACTTC
CDR3aa: CASSLASQLQETQYF

j_gene: TRBJ2-1
v_gene: TRBV27
d_gene: TRBD2
abundance: few
CDR3nt: TGTGCCAGCCGTAGGACTAGAGCCTACAATGAGCAGTTCTTC
CDR3aa: CASRRTRAYNEQFF

j_gene: TRBJ1-4
v_gene: TRBV7-2
d_gene: -
abundance: many
CDR3nt: TGTGCCAGCAGCCTGTCCCGGTCGGAGAAACTGTTTTTT
CDR3aa: CASSLSRSEKLFF

j_gene: TRBJ1-6
v_gene: TRBV28
d_gene: -
abundance: few
CDR3nt: TGTGCCAGCAGGGCGGGCAGGGTGAATTCACCCCTCCACTTT
CDR3aa: CASRAGRVNSPLHF

j_gene: TRBJ1-2
v_gene: TRBV15
d_gene: TRBD1
abundance: few
CDR3nt: TGTGCCACCAGCAGAGATCTCAGGGGGGCCGACTATGGCTACACCTTC
CDR3aa: CATSRDLRGADYGYTF

j_gene: TRBJ1-3
v_gene: TRBV29-1
d_gene: -
abundance: few
CDR3nt: TGCAGCGTCCATCACGGTGGAAACACCATATATTTT
CDR3aa: CSVHHGGNTIYF

j_gene: TRBJ2-1
v_gene: TRBV11-2
d_gene: -
abundance: -
CDR3nt: TGTGCCAGCAGCTTAGCTCCCGCAGCGTACAATGAGCAGTTCTTC
CDR3aa: CASSLAPAAYNEQFF

j_gene: TRBJ1-2
v_gene: TRBV6-1
d_gene: -
abundance: many
CDR3nt: TGTGCCAGCAGTTACTTCTCCGGACGGCACCAACCTAACTATGGCTACACCTTC
CDR3aa: CASSYFSGRHQPNYGYTF

j_gene: TRBJ2-1
v_gene: TRBV7-9
d_gene: -
abundance: -
CDR3nt: TGTGCCAGCAAGTCCGGAAGGAGGGGAGGCAATGAGCAGTTCTTC
CDR3aa: CASKSGRRGGNEQFF

j_gene: TRBJ2-1
v_gene: TRBV7-2
d_gene: -
abundance: -
CDR3nt: TGTGCCAGCAGCCTTAAGGAGTTCTTC
CDR3aa: CASSLKEFF

j_gene: TRBJ1-1
v_gene: TRBV6-1
d_gene: -
abundance: -
CDR3nt: TGTGCCAGCAGTGAGCTATACGGACAGTCGAACACTGAAGCTTTCTTT
CDR3aa: CASSELYGQSNTEAFF

j_gene: TRBJ1-2
v_gene: TRBV12-3/TRBV12-4
d_gene: -
abundance: -
CDR3nt: -
CDR3aa: CASSFAGGSVYTF

j_gene: TRBJ2-1
v_gene: TRBV15
d_gene: TRBD1
abundance: -
CDR3nt: TGTGCCACCAGCACCAGGGGGCCCTTT
CDR3aa: CATSTRGPF

j_gene: TRBJ1-6
v_gene: TRBV6-1
d_gene: -
abundance: -
CDR3nt: TGTGCCAGCAGTGAAGGTGGGGGCGATTCACCCCTCCACTTT
CDR3aa: CASSEGGGDSPLHF

j_gene: TRBJ1-1
v_gene: TRBV24-1
d_gene: TRBD1
abundance: -
CDR3nt: TGTGCCACCAGTGATCCAGGGGGCACTGAAGCTTTCTTT
CDR3aa: CATSDPGGTEAFF

j_gene: TRBJ1-2
v_gene: TRBV7-6
d_gene: TRBD1
abundance: many
CDR3nt: TGTGCCAGCAGCCGTACAGGGGGTGACGCAATCCCCTATGGCTACACCTTC
CDR3aa: CASSRTGGDAIPYGYTF

j_gene: TRBJ2-6
v_gene: TRBV6-6
d_gene: -
abundance: -
CDR3nt: TGTGCCAGCATACGGGGTCTAGGGTCTTGTGCCAACGTCCTGACTTTC
CDR3aa: CASIRGLGSCANVLTF

j_gene: TRBJ1-2
v_gene: TRBV7-2
d_gene: -
abundance: -
CDR3nt: TGTGCCAGCAGCTTAGGGCCAGATGACACCTTC
CDR3aa: CASSLGPDDTF

j_gene: TRBJ2-7
v_gene: TRBV2
d_gene: -
abundance: -
CDR3nt: TGTGCCAGCAGTGAAGCGAGCTCAAGCTCCTACGAGCAGTACTTC
CDR3aa: CASSEASSSSYEQYF

j_gene: TRBJ1-4
v_gene: TRBV15
d_gene: TRBD1
abundance: few
CDR3nt: TGTGCCACCAGCAGAGATCGAACAGGGGACGAAAAACTGTTTTTT
CDR3aa: CATSRDRTGDEKLFF

j_gene: TRBJ1-1
v_gene: TRBV29-1
d_gene: -
abundance: -
CDR3nt: TGCAGCGTTGAAACGGGAGCAGCTTTCTTT
CDR3aa: CSVETGAAFF

j_gene: TRBJ2-6
v_gene: TRBV5-6
d_gene: -
abundance: -
CDR3nt: TGTGCCAGCAGCTTTCCTGTGACAGGCAGCTCTGGGGCCAACGTCCTGACTTTC
CDR3aa: CASSFPVTGSSGANVLTF

j_gene: TRBJ2-1
v_gene: TRBV12-3/TRBV12-4
d_gene: TRBD1
abundance: few
CDR3nt: TGTGCCAGCAGTTTTTCGGGGACAGGGGTCAATGAGCAGTTCTTC
CDR3aa: CASSFSGTGVNEQFF

j_gene: TRBJ1-5
v_gene: TRBV19
d_gene: -
abundance: few
CDR3nt: TGTGCCAGTAGGAGGAAGGCAAGTCAGCCCCAGCATTTT
CDR3aa: CASRRKASQPQHF

j_gene: TRBJ1-1
v_gene: TRBV7-2
d_gene: -
abundance: -
CDR3nt: TGTGCCAGCAGCTTAGTTAGGGAAAACACTGAAGCTTTCTTT
CDR3aa: CASSLVRENTEAFF

j_gene: TRBJ2-6
v_gene: TRBV19
d_gene: -
abundance: -
CDR3nt: TGTGCCAGTAGTCCCGGACAGCCGAGAGGCTCTGGGGCCAACGTCCTGACTTTC
CDR3aa: CASSPGQPRGSGANVLTF

j_gene: TRBJ1-1
v_gene: TRBV15
d_gene: -
abundance: few
CDR3nt: TGTGCCACCAGCAGAGATCTGGGGGGGAACACTGAAGCTTTCTTT
CDR3aa: CATSRDLGGNTEAFF

j_gene: TRBJ2-7
v_gene: TRBV7-2
d_gene: -
abundance: many
CDR3nt: TGTGCCAGCAGCCCCGAAGCGTCTTTAGAGCAGTACTTC
CDR3aa: CASSPEASLEQYF

j_gene: TRBJ1-1
v_gene: TRBV6-5
d_gene: -
abundance: many
CDR3nt: TGTGCCAGCAGTTACTCGAGATTCCTGCTGAACACTGAAGCTTTCTTT
CDR3aa: CASSYSRFLLNTEAFF

j_gene: TRBJ2-3
v_gene: TRBV3-1
d_gene: -
abundance: -
CDR3nt: TGTGCCAGCAGCCAAGTAGGCGGGGGCACAGATACGCAGTATTTT
CDR3aa: CASSQVGGGTDTQYF

j_gene: TRBJ2-7
v_gene: TRBV7-2
d_gene: TRBD2
abundance: -
CDR3nt: TGTGCCAGCAGCCAGCGGGACTTTTACGACTACGAGCAGTCCTTC
CDR3aa: CASSQRDFYDYEQSF

j_gene: TRBJ2-7
v_gene: TRBV6-2/TRBV6-3
d_gene: -
abundance: many
CDR3nt: TGTGCCAGCAGTCCTTCCTGGCAGGGCTACGAGCAGTACTTC
CDR3aa: CASSPSWQGYEQYF

j_gene: TRBJ1-1
v_gene: TRBV7-2
d_gene: -
abundance: -
CDR3nt: TGTGCCAGCAGCTTATTAAAGACAGCGAACACTGAAGCTTTCTTT
CDR3aa: CASSLLKTANTEAFF

j_gene: TRBJ2-1
v_gene: TRBV4-3
d_gene: -
abundance: -
CDR3nt: TGCGCCAGCAGCCGGGGCCGGGAGCAGTTCTTC
CDR3aa: CASSRGREQFF

j_gene: TRBJ1-5
v_gene: TRBV19
d_gene: -
abundance: -
CDR3nt: TGTGCCAGTAGTATAGATCCCAGGAAGATTGAATTATGGAGCAATCAGCCCCAGCATTTT
CDR3aa: CASSIDPRKIELWSNQPQHF

j_gene: TRBJ1-4
v_gene: TRBV5-1
d_gene: -
abundance: -
CDR3nt: TGCGCCAGCAGCCCAACCGGGACTCAGCCTAATGAAAAACTGTTTTTT
CDR3aa: CASSPTGTQPNEKLFF

j_gene: TRBJ2-5
v_gene: TRBV20-1
d_gene: -
abundance: once
CDR3nt: TGCAGCGAAAAGAAGGGGGCGGGGATTGTAGAGACCCAGTACTTC
CDR3aa: CSEKKGAGIVETQYF

j_gene: TRBJ2-7
v_gene: TRBV2
d_gene: TRBD1
abundance: -
CDR3nt: TGTGCCAGCTCCAACTCAGGGACAGGGGACGAGCAGTACTTC
CDR3aa: CASSNSGTGDEQYF

j_gene: TRBJ1-1
v_gene: TRBV28
d_gene: TRBD1
abundance: -
CDR3nt: TGTGCCAGCAGTTTCAAAATCCCGGGACAGAGTTTTAGCTTCTTT
CDR3aa: CASSFKIPGQSFSFF